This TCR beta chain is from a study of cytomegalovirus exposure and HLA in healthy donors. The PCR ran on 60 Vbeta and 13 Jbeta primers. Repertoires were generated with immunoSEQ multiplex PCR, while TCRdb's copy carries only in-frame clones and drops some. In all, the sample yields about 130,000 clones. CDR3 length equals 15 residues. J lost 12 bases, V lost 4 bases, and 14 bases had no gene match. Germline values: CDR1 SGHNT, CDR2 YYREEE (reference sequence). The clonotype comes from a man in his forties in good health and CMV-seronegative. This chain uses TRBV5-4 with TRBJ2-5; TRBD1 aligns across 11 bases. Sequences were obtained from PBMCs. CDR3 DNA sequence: TGTGCCAGCAGCCCCTCCGGGACAGGGGGTGTAGTAAAGTACTTC. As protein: CASSPSGTGGVVKYF.